This is a list of T cell receptor beta chains from one sample in a study of OX40 agonist ivuxolimab in advanced cancers. Sequencing was performed with immunoSEQ multiplex PCR; in TCRdb, only in-frame clones are kept and a portion is missing. This sample has about 98,000 clones, with around nine tenths found just once. The specimen was CD4+ or CD8+ T cells sorted from blood, collected in a trial of the OX40 agonist ivuxolimab. Source of these receptors: an adult with an advanced solid tumor such as melanoma, head and neck, liver or kidney cancer. Each CDR3 is given with its conserved first and last residue. A D gene is named only where the DNA matches it firmly. Only part of the rows carry a size: once, few, many, or a class if the clone is expanded.

j_gene: TRBJ2-6
abundance: NA
v_gene: TRBV7-9
d_gene: NA
CDR3aa: CASSSGGGTLNVLTF
CDR3nt: TGTGCCAGCAGCTCCGGGGGCGGGACACTAAACGTCCTGACTTTC

j_gene: TRBJ2-7
abundance: few
v_gene: TRBV18
d_gene: NA
CDR3aa: CASSPRADEQYF
CDR3nt: TGTGCCAGCTCACCCAGGGCGGACGAGCAGTACTTC

j_gene: TRBJ2-5
abundance: NA
v_gene: TRBV7-3
d_gene: TRBD2
CDR3aa: CASSLTTSGGRETQYF
CDR3nt: TGTGCCAGCAGCTTAACAACTAGCGGGGGGCGGGAGACCCAGTACTTC

j_gene: TRBJ2-5
abundance: once
v_gene: TRBV5-1
d_gene: NA
CDR3aa: CASSLAVLAGQETQYF
CDR3nt: TGCGCCAGCAGCTTGGCGGTTCTGGCTGGGCAAGAGACCCAGTACTTC

j_gene: TRBJ1-6
abundance: few
v_gene: TRBV19
d_gene: TRBD1
CDR3aa: CASSTSTGVDSPLHF
CDR3nt: TGTGCCAGTAGTACCTCGACAGGGGTGGATTCACCCCTCCACTTT

j_gene: TRBJ2-1
abundance: NA
v_gene: TRBV10-3
d_gene: NA
CDR3aa: CATSAGSNNEQFF
CDR3nt: TGTGCCACCTCGGCGGGATCCAACAATGAGCAGTTCTTC

j_gene: TRBJ2-2
abundance: NA
v_gene: TRBV6-4
d_gene: NA
CDR3aa: CASRKGLRTGELFF
CDR3nt: TGTGCCAGCAGAAAGGGTTTGAGGACCGGGGAGCTGTTTTTT

j_gene: TRBJ1-3
abundance: NA
v_gene: TRBV9
d_gene: NA
CDR3aa: CASSVNQGGGNTIYF
CDR3nt: TGTGCCAGCAGCGTTAACCAGGGAGGAGGAAACACCATATATTTT

j_gene: TRBJ2-3
abundance: NA
v_gene: TRBV5-6
d_gene: NA
CDR3aa: CASSSQSFVLSTDTQYF
CDR3nt: TGTGCCAGCAGCTCCCAAAGTTTCGTCCTTAGCACAGATACGCAGTATTTT

j_gene: TRBJ2-2
abundance: NA
v_gene: TRBV5-5
d_gene: NA
CDR3aa: CASSLGVIANTGELFF
CDR3nt: TGTGCCAGCAGCTTGGGAGTGATCGCGAACACCGGGGAGCTGTTTTTT

j_gene: TRBJ1-1
abundance: NA
v_gene: TRBV4-2
d_gene: NA
CDR3aa: CASSRDGLNTEAFF
CDR3nt: TGTGCCAGCAGCCGGGACGGATTGAACACTGAAGCTTTCTTT

j_gene: TRBJ2-3
abundance: NA
v_gene: TRBV7-2
d_gene: NA
CDR3aa: CASRQNRAGDTQYF
CDR3nt: TGTGCCAGCCGCCAAAACAGGGCGGGTGATACGCAGTATTTT

j_gene: TRBJ2-1
abundance: once
v_gene: TRBV5-1
d_gene: NA
CDR3aa: CASRSVPGLNNEQFF
CDR3nt: TGCGCCAGCAGAAGTGTACCGGGACTCAACAATGAGCAGTTCTTC

j_gene: TRBJ2-5
abundance: NA
v_gene: TRBV7-3
d_gene: NA
CDR3aa: CASRRGAQETQYF
CDR3nt: TGTGCCAGCCGCCGGGGGGCCCAAGAGACCCAGTACTTC

j_gene: TRBJ1-2
abundance: NA
v_gene: TRBV5-5
d_gene: TRBD1
CDR3aa: CASRRGTGVSYGYTF
CDR3nt: TGTGCCAGCAGGAGAGGGACAGGAGTTAGCTATGGCTACACCTTC

j_gene: TRBJ2-3
abundance: NA
v_gene: TRBV5-5
d_gene: NA
CDR3aa: CASSLAETSTDTQYF
CDR3nt: TGTGCCAGCAGCTTGGCCGAGACTAGCACAGATACGCAGTATTTT

j_gene: TRBJ1-2
abundance: NA
v_gene: TRBV5-5
d_gene: NA
CDR3aa: CASSPEGGGYTF
CDR3nt: TGTGCCAGCAGCCCCGAGGGTGGGGGCTACACCTTC

j_gene: TRBJ2-2
abundance: NA
v_gene: TRBV19
d_gene: NA
CDR3aa: CASSIFTGGNTGELFF
CDR3nt: TGTGCCAGTAGTATCTTTACGGGGGGCAACACCGGGGAGCTGTTTTTT

j_gene: TRBJ2-7
abundance: NA
v_gene: TRBV28
d_gene: NA
CDR3aa: CASSAGGGKGYEQYF
CDR3nt: TGTGCCAGCAGTGCTGGGGGGGGCAAGGGTTACGAGCAGTACTTC

j_gene: TRBJ2-6
abundance: once
v_gene: TRBV7-2
d_gene: NA
CDR3aa: CASSLRESGANVLTF
CDR3nt: TGTGCCAGCAGCTTGAGGGAATCTGGGGCCAACGTCCTGACTTTC

j_gene: TRBJ2-5
abundance: NA
v_gene: TRBV12-5
d_gene: NA
CDR3aa: CASGRDVETQYF
CDR3nt: TGTGCTAGTGGCAGGGACGTGGAGACCCAGTACTTC

j_gene: TRBJ1-3
abundance: NA
v_gene: TRBV5-4
d_gene: TRBD1
CDR3aa: CASSSDRGSGNTIYF
CDR3nt: TGTGCCAGCAGCTCGGACAGGGGCTCTGGAAACACCATATATTTT

j_gene: TRBJ1-4
abundance: NA
v_gene: TRBV5-1
d_gene: TRBD1
CDR3aa: CASSFMGTGNEKLFF
CDR3nt: TGCGCCAGCAGCTTTATGGGGACAGGGAATGAAAAACTGTTTTTT

j_gene: TRBJ1-4
abundance: NA
v_gene: TRBV5-5
d_gene: NA
CDR3aa: CASSLSQGSEELFF
CDR3nt: TGTGCCAGCAGCTTGTCGCAGGGCAGCGAAGAACTGTTTTTT

j_gene: TRBJ1-1
abundance: NA
v_gene: TRBV7-3
d_gene: NA
CDR3aa: CASSLSPGDTEAFF
CDR3nt: TGTGCCAGCAGCTTATCCCCAGGGGACACTGAAGCTTTCTTT

j_gene: TRBJ2-3
abundance: NA
v_gene: TRBV5-4
d_gene: NA
CDR3aa: CASSLDGGHYSTDTQYF
CDR3nt: TGTGCCAGCAGCTTGGACGGGGGGCACTATAGCACAGATACGCAGTATTTT

j_gene: TRBJ1-1
abundance: few
v_gene: TRBV5-1
d_gene: TRBD1
CDR3aa: CASSSSRGQTEAFF
CDR3nt: TGCGCCAGCAGCTCCTCCAGGGGGCAGACTGAAGCTTTCTTT

j_gene: TRBJ1-6
abundance: NA
v_gene: TRBV5-1
d_gene: TRBD1
CDR3aa: CASSWRDRGSGTPLHF
CDR3nt: TGCGCCAGCAGCTGGAGGGACAGGGGCAGTGGGACACCCCTCCACTTT

j_gene: TRBJ1-3
abundance: few
v_gene: TRBV7-3
d_gene: NA
CDR3aa: CASSRGPSSGNTIYF
CDR3nt: TGTGCCAGCAGCCGCGGGCCGAGCTCTGGAAACACCATATATTTT

j_gene: TRBJ1-4
abundance: NA
v_gene: TRBV28
d_gene: NA
CDR3aa: CASSLGGLPGEKLFF
CDR3nt: TGTGCCAGCAGTTTAGGGGGGCTCCCGGGGGAAAAACTGTTTTTT

j_gene: TRBJ1-2
abundance: NA
v_gene: TRBV19
d_gene: NA
CDR3aa: CASTTARGYTF
CDR3nt: TGTGCCAGCACGACGGCTCGTGGCTACACCTTC

j_gene: TRBJ2-1
abundance: NA
v_gene: TRBV7-3
d_gene: NA
CDR3aa: CASSDLGGYNEQFF
CDR3nt: TGTGCCAGCAGCGATCTGGGGGGTTACAATGAGCAGTTCTTC

j_gene: TRBJ1-2
abundance: NA
v_gene: TRBV7-2
d_gene: NA
CDR3aa: CASSVTAGIYGYTF
CDR3nt: TGTGCCAGCAGCGTAACCGCAGGTATCTATGGCTACACCTTC

j_gene: TRBJ1-5
abundance: NA
v_gene: TRBV7-6
d_gene: NA
CDR3aa: CASSSLARGSGQPQHF
CDR3nt: TGTGCCAGCAGCTCCCTCGCCCGGGGGTCGGGTCAGCCCCAGCATTTT

j_gene: TRBJ2-1
abundance: NA
v_gene: TRBV5-1
d_gene: TRBD2
CDR3aa: CASSPGLVGGLSYNEQFF
CDR3nt: TGCGCCAGCAGCCCGGGACTAGTGGGGGGCCTCTCCTACAATGAGCAGTTCTTC

j_gene: TRBJ2-2
abundance: NA
v_gene: TRBV18
d_gene: NA
CDR3aa: CASSPRVRELGSGELFF
CDR3nt: TGTGCCAGCTCACCACGAGTCAGGGAACTGGGATCCGGGGAGCTGTTTTTT

j_gene: TRBJ2-1
abundance: NA
v_gene: TRBV7-9
d_gene: NA
CDR3aa: CASSLGGWGEQFF
CDR3nt: TGTGCCAGCAGCTTAGGGGGCTGGGGTGAGCAGTTCTTC

j_gene: TRBJ2-3
abundance: NA
v_gene: TRBV7-9
d_gene: NA
CDR3aa: CASSLKRSGTTDTQYF
CDR3nt: TGTGCCAGCAGCTTAAAGCGATCGGGGACCACAGATACGCAGTATTTT

j_gene: TRBJ2-5
abundance: few
v_gene: TRBV28
d_gene: TRBD2
CDR3aa: CASTGGGKRETQYF
CDR3nt: TGTGCCAGCACCGGGGGAGGGAAGCGAGAGACCCAGTACTTC

j_gene: TRBJ1-4
abundance: NA
v_gene: TRBV10-3
d_gene: NA
CDR3aa: CAISEGSLNEKLFF
CDR3nt: TGTGCCATCAGTGAAGGCAGCCTAAATGAAAAACTGTTTTTT

j_gene: TRBJ2-5
abundance: NA
v_gene: TRBV27
d_gene: TRBD1
CDR3aa: CASRVRGFLETQYF
CDR3nt: TGTGCCAGCAGGGTCAGGGGGTTTCTCGAGACCCAGTACTTC

j_gene: TRBJ1-5
abundance: NA
v_gene: TRBV5-6
d_gene: NA
CDR3aa: CASSLGQGSNQPQHF
CDR3nt: TGTGCCAGCAGCTTGGGGCAGGGGAGCAATCAGCCCCAGCATTTT

j_gene: TRBJ1-1
abundance: NA
v_gene: TRBV27
d_gene: NA
CDR3aa: CASSQQGRAGNTEAFF
CDR3nt: TGTGCCAGCAGTCAGCAAGGTCGGGCCGGCAACACTGAAGCTTTCTTT

j_gene: TRBJ2-3
abundance: NA
v_gene: TRBV20-1
d_gene: NA
CDR3aa: CSAATDTQYF
CDR3nt: TGCAGTGCCGCCACAGATACGCAGTATTTT

j_gene: TRBJ2-5
abundance: NA
v_gene: TRBV7-6
d_gene: TRBD2
CDR3aa: CASSGGRTQYF
CDR3nt: TGTGCCAGCAGCGGCGGGAGGACCCAGTACTTC

j_gene: TRBJ1-1
abundance: NA
v_gene: TRBV10-3
d_gene: NA
CDR3aa: CAISFRDGTEAFF
CDR3nt: TGTGCCATCAGCTTCCGGGACGGCACTGAAGCTTTCTTT

j_gene: TRBJ2-2
abundance: NA
v_gene: TRBV7-2
d_gene: NA
CDR3aa: CASSSPLGGAGGGELFF
CDR3nt: TGTGCCAGCAGCTCCCCCCTAGGGGGGGCGGGCGGCGGGGAGCTGTTTTTT

j_gene: TRBJ1-1
abundance: NA
v_gene: TRBV19
d_gene: TRBD1
CDR3aa: CASSIQGVPEAFF
CDR3nt: TGTGCCAGTAGTATACAGGGGGTTCCTGAAGCTTTCTTT

j_gene: TRBJ1-6
abundance: NA
v_gene: TRBV2
d_gene: NA
CDR3aa: CASSEWGSSYNSPLHF
CDR3nt: TGTGCCAGCAGTGAATGGGGGAGCTCCTATAATTCACCCCTCCACTTT

j_gene: TRBJ2-2
abundance: NA
v_gene: TRBV2
d_gene: NA
CDR3aa: CASLPNGGTGELFF
CDR3nt: TGTGCCAGCCTTCCGAACGGGGGCACCGGGGAGCTGTTTTTT

j_gene: TRBJ2-7
abundance: NA
v_gene: TRBV29-1
d_gene: NA
CDR3aa: CSVRTVEQYF
CDR3nt: TGCAGCGTTAGGACTGTAGAGCAGTACTTC